This note documents a single TCR beta chain sequence. Antigen: not known. These data come from a study of T cells in localized non-small cell lung cancer. Notes on the study in general: Clonality peaked in uninvolved adjacent lung rather than tumor.

CDR3 length equals 15 residues. V was pared by 7 bases and J by 2 bases, with 15 bases between. CDR1 and CDR2 from the germline V gene are MRHNA and SNTAGT. Repertoires were generated with immunoSEQ multiplex PCR, while TCRdb's copy carries only in-frame clones and drops some. The sample holds around 36,000 clones; about four fifths are singletons and the top ten take around 6.6%. Material: peripheral blood mononuclear cells, obtained before any cancer treatment. The TCR was taken from a male donor aged 60 or older with stage II lung adenocarcinoma. This chain connects TRBV6-4 to TRBJ1-5, with unresolved D. CDR3 amino acids: CASIPKEKGNQPQHF. The CDR3 DNA follows: TGTGCCAGCATTCCTAAGGAAAAGGGCAATCAGCCCCAGCATTTT.